This T cell receptor beta chain is drawn from a study of Graves' ophthalmopathy and Graves' hyperthyroidism. Regarding the study as a whole: Thyroid clonotypes that were expanded above 0.001 frequency mostly also appeared in blood.

Deletions cut 3 bases from V and 8 bases from J, with 14 bases between. Per the germline V gene, CDR1 is SGHRS and CDR2 is YFSETQ. The CDR3 is made up of 14 amino acids. Amplification targeted the TCR beta CDR3 regions, with RNA transcripts as the source material. Following a first-round RT-PCR that used HTBI primers, a second-round multiplex PCR was carried out. TCRdb used MiXCR to reprocess the multiplex PCR reads, holding one entry per CDR3 protein. Among roughly 1.1 million distinct CDR3 sequences listed, 35% to 45% were seen once. Points on this clonotype: Antigen unknown.

V gene TRBV5-1 combines with J gene TRBJ2-2; D might be TRBD2 (5 bases). This receptor was obtained from an adult man with Graves' hyperthyroidism. The sample was peripheral blood or thyroid tissue (not recorded which). The CDR3 loop reads CASSYGLSQGELFF. The CDR3 DNA is TGCGCCAGCAGCTACGGACTGTCACAAGGGGAGCTGTTTTTT.